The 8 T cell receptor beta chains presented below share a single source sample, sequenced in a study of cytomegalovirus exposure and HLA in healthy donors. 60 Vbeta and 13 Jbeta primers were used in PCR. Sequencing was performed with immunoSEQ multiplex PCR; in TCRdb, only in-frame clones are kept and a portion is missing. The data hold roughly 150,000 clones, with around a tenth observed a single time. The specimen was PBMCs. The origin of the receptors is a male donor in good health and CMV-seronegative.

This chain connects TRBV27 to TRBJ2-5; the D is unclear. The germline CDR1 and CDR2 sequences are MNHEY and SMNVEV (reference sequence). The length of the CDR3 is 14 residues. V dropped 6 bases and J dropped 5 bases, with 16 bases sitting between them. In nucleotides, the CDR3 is TGTGCCAGCAGACAGAGTGCCTACTTGGAGACCCAGTACTTC. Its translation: CASRQSAYLETQYF.

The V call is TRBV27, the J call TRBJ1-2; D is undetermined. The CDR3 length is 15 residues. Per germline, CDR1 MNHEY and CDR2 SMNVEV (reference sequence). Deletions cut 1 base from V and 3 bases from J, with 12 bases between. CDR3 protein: CASSLFPGSDYGYTF. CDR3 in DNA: TGTGCCAGCAGTTTATTCCCGGGAAGCGACTATGGCTACACCTTC.

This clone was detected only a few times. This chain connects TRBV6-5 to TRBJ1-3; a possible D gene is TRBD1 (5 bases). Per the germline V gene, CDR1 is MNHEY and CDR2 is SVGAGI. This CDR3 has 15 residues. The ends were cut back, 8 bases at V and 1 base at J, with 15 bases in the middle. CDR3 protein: CASAPGMMSGNTIYF. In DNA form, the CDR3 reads TGTGCCAGCGCCCCAGGGATGATGTCTGGAAACACCATATATTTT.

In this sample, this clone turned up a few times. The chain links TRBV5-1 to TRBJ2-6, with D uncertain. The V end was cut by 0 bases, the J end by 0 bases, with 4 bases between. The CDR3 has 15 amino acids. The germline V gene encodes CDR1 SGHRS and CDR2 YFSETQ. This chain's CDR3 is CASSLDTSGANVLTF. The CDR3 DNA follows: TGCGCCAGCAGCTTGGACACCTCTGGGGCCAACGTCCTGACTTTC.

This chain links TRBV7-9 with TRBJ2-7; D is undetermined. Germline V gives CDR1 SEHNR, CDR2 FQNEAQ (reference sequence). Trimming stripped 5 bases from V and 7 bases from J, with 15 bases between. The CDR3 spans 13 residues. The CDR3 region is CASSEYEVREQYV. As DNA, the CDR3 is TGTGCCAGCAGCGAGTATGAGGTACGGGAGCAGTACGTC.

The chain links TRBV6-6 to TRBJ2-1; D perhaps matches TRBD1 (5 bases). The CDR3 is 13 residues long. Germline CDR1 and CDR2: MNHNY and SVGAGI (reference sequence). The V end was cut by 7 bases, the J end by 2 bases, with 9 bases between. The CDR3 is CASNKDTYNEQFF. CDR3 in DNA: TGTGCCAGCAATAAGGACACCTACAATGAGCAGTTCTTC.

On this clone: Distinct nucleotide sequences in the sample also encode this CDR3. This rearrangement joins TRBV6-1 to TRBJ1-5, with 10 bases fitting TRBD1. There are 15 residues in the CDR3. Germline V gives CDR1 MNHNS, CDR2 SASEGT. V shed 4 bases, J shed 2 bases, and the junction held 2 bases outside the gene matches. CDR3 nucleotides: TGTGCCAGCAGTGCCGGGACAGGGGGCAATCAGCCCCAGCATTTT. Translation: CASSAGTGGNQPQHF.

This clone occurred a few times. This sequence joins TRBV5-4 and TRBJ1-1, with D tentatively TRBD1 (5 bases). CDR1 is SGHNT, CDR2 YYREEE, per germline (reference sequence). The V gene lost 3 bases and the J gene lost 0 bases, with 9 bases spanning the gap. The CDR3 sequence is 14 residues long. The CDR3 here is CASSSQAMNTEAFF. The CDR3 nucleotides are TGTGCCAGCAGCTCACAGGCGATGAACACTGAAGCTTTCTTT.